This paragraph reports one T cell receptor (beta chain). Its antigen remains unidentified. The record has no base qualities; no much larger clone is one base away. The sample belongs to a study of OX40 agonist ivuxolimab in advanced cancers. Turning to the overall study: Ivuxolimab was an agonistic, fully human IgG2 monoclonal antibody directed against OX40 (CD134), a costimulatory receptor. Intravenous ivuxolimab was administered to patients every 2 weeks at six dose levels: 0.01, 0.1, 0.3, 1.5, 3 and 10 mg/kg. Of the roughly 51 patients in dose escalation, about 20 had hepatocellular carcinoma, some 15 had melanoma, 9 had renal cell carcinoma and 9 had head and neck cancer. In the dose-escalation cohort, around four fifths of patients were male, and the mean age was 60 years with a range of roughly 20 to 79. Prior anti-PD-1, anti-PD-L1 or anti-CTLA-4 therapy was permitted, and checkpoint inhibitors had been received by 30% to 40% of dose-escalation patients. Partial responses occurred in three dose-escalation patients: two with cutaneous melanoma and one with hepatocellular carcinoma. The point of sequencing TCRbeta in the periphery was to test whether ivuxolimab changed TCR sequence diversity and drove clonal T-cell expansion. The paper reports the monotherapy dose-escalation portion (N ≈ 50 patients) of the phase I ivuxolimab trial.

The trial excluded patients who had a history of autoimmune disease or who were on systemic immunosuppression. In every dose cohort, peripheral blood was drawn for TCR sequencing at baseline, cycle 4 day 1, and cycle 7 day 1. The samples were taken from a phase I, first-in-human, multicenter, open-label dose-escalation trial of ivuxolimab. The trial enrolled adults with locally advanced or metastatic head and neck squamous cell, hepatocellular, melanoma or renal cell carcinoma. Before TCR sequencing, CD4+ T cells and CD8+ T cells were sorted from peripheral blood as separate populations. To sequence the TCRbeta CDR3 region, genomic DNA was isolated from the sorted cells. TCRbeta CDR3 regions were sequenced using the immunoSEQ Assay. This immuneACCESS table, as held by TCRdb, lists in-frame sequences with V and J called but not all clones. Of the missing ones, under half trace to an unresolved V gene in checked studies; the others have no known cause. Across this sample there are tens of thousands of clones, with around 82% seen only once. The ten largest make up under 7% of the sample.

Overall study outcomes, separate from this receptor: On average, CD8+ T cells showed more expanded clones than CD4+ T cells after ivuxolimab. Which antigens the clonally expanded peripheral T cells were specific for was not determined. At doses of 0.1 to 3.0 mg/kg, clonal expansion of both CD4+ and CD8+ blood T cells was observed from baseline to week 6. Partial responders in the 0.1-3.0 mg/kg groups had among the lowest normalized peripheral clonal expansion, especially among CD8+ T cells. Low levels of normalized T-cell clonal expansion were also seen in some nonresponding patients.

The CDR3 holds 12 amino acids from the cysteine to the phenylalanine. Only CDR3 DNA remains: 36 bases, in frame from the first base. Per the germline V gene, ENHRY is the CDR1 and SYGVKD is the CDR2. V is pruned by 9 bases and J by 0 bases, leaving 1 base of the junction without a gene match. The rearrangement joined TRBV10-3 to TRBJ1-1; the junction holds 7 bases that match TRBD1. The sequence derives from an adult with an advanced solid tumor such as melanoma, head and neck, liver or kidney cancer. Sequences were derived from CD4+ or CD8+ T cells sorted from blood, sampled in a trial of the OX40 agonist ivuxolimab. The CDR3 is CAIGTVNTEAFF. The sequence in DNA is TGTGCCATTGGGACAGTGAACACTGAAGCTTTCTTT.